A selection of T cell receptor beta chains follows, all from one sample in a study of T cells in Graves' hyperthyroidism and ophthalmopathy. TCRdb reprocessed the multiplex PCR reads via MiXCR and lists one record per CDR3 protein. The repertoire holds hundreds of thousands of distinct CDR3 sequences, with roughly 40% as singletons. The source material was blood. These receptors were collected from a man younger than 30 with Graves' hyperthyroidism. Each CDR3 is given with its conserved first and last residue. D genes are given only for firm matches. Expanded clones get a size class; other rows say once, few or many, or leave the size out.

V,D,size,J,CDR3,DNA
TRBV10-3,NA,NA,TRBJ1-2,CATGLNTIYGYTF,TGTGCCACCGGGTTAAACACCATATATGGCTACACCTTC
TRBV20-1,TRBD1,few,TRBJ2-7,CSARDWQGDYEQYF,TGCAGTGCCCGCGATTGGCAGGGGGACTACGAGCAGTACTTC
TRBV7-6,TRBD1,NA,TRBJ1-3,CASSLYQTGGNTIYF,TGTGCCAGCAGTTTATACCAGACAGGGGGAAACACCATATATTTT
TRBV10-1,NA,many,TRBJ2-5,CASRAFQETQYF,TGCGCCAGCAGGGCCTTCCAAGAGACCCAGTACTTC
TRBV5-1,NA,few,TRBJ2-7,CASSLELARAEQYF,TGCGCCAGCAGCTTGGAGCTAGCTAGGGCCGAGCAGTACTTC
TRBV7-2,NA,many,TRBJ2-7,CASSATYEQYF,TGTGCCAGCAGCGCTACCTACGAGCAGTACTTC
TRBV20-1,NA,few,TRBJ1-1,CSARDLGTAEDTEAFF,TGCAGTGCTAGAGATCTCGGGACCGCCGAGGACACTGAAGCTTTCTTT
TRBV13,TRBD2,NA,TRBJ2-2,CASSGSGAGDTGELFF,TGTGCCAGCAGCGGTAGCGGGGCAGGGGACACCGGGGAGCTGTTTTTT
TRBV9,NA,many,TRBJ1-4,CASSGPRDEKLFF,TGTGCCAGCAGCGGCCCCCGAGACGAAAAACTGTTTTTT
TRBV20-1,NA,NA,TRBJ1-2,CSAYRSGYTF,TGCAGTGCCTACAGGTCAGGCTACACCTTC
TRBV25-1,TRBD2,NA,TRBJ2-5,CASTTSQAVAQYF,TGTGCCAGCACGACTAGCCAGGCCGTGGCCCAGTACTTC
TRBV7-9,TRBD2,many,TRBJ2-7,CASSYPGLAEDEQYF,TGTGCCAGCAGCTACCCGGGACTAGCGGAAGACGAGCAGTACTTC
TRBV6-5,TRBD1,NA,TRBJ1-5,CASRLTGDNQPQHF,TGTGCCAGCAGACTGACAGGGGACAATCAGCCCCAGCATTTT
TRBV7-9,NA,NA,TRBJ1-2,CASSPLSAAAHYGYTF,TGTGCCAGCAGCCCCCTATCGGCGGCGGCCCACTATGGCTACACCTTC
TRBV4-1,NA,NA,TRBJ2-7,CASSQESHFYEQYF,TGCGCCAGCAGCCAAGAGTCACACTTCTACGAGCAGTACTTC
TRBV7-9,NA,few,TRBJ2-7,CASSQGRTSDYEQYF,TGCGCCAGCAGCCAGGGGAGGACGAGCGACTACGAGCAGTACTTC
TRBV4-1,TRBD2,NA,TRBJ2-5,CASSQVPPASGQETQYF,TGCGCCAGCAGCCAAGTTCCCCCGGCTAGCGGACAAGAGACCCAGTACTTC
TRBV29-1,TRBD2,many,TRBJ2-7,CSVEGSGVSYEQYF,TGCAGCGTTGAGGGTAGCGGGGTCTCCTACGAGCAGTACTTC
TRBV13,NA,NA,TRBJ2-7,CASSYSTAFYEQYF,TGTGCCAGCAGCTATTCGACAGCTTTCTACGAGCAGTACTTC
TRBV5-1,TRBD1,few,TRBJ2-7,CASSLEGAFDEQYF,TGCGCCAGCAGCTTGGAGGGGGCGTTTGACGAGCAGTACTTC
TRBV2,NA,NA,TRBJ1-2,CASSEGMTLNGYTF,TGTGCCAGCAGTGAAGGGATGACCCTCAATGGCTACACCTTC
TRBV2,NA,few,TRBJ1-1,CASRFEGTKTEAFF,TGTGCCAGCAGATTTGAGGGCACCAAAACTGAAGCTTTCTTT
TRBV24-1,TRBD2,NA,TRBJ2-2,CASSSLSGGRSGELFF,TGTGCCAGCAGCTCGCTCAGCGGGGGAAGGTCCGGGGAGCTGTTTTTT
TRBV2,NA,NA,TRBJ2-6,CASSRQAGANVLTF,TGTGCCAGCAGCCGACAGGCTGGGGCCAACGTCCTGACTTTC
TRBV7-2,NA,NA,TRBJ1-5,CAGSLGDQPQHF,TGTGCCGGCAGCTTAGGTGACCAGCCCCAGCATTTT
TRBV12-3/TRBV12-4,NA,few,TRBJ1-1,CASSLGGPWTEAFF,TGTGCCAGCAGTTTAGGTGGCCCTTGGACTGAAGCTTTCTTT